The 22 T cell receptor beta chains given below trace back to one sample, sequenced in a study of blood T cell repertoires in COVID-19. Profiling relied on immunoSEQ multiplex PCR, and the TCRdb table lists in-frame clones only, not all of them. Among hundreds of thousands of clones, under 90% were seen once, and the ten largest hold about 2.7%. What was sequenced was peripheral blood. The receptors originated from a woman between 40 and 55 years old with active or convalescent COVID-19.

The CDR3 region is CASSSGPGQGNSPLHF. DNA of the CDR3: TGTGCCAGCAGTTCCGGACCGGGACAGGGCAATTCACCCCTCCACTTT. The chain carries TRBV25-1 and TRBJ1-6, with TRBD1 matching 9 bases. Trimming removed 5 bases from V and 7 bases from J; junction bases left unmatched: 9. Germline loops: CDR1 MGHDK, CDR2 SYGVNS. This CDR3 is 16 amino acids long.

The rearrangement uses TRBV7-2 and TRBJ1-5; 7 bases are shared with TRBD1. V dropped 2 bases and J dropped 5; count of bases not matched to a gene: 15. This CDR3 comprises 18 residues. Germline lookup yields CDR1 SGHTA and CDR2 FQGNSA. CDR3: CASSLIFKGAVGYQPQHF. DNA of the CDR3: TGTGCCAGCAGCTTAATTTTCAAGGGGGCGGTAGGTTATCAGCCCCAGCATTTT.

The rearrangement links TRBV5-4 to TRBJ2-2; 9 nucleotides agree with TRBD1. Per the germline V gene, CDR1 is SGHNT and CDR2 is YYREEE (reference sequence). The CDR3 consists of 16 residues. V shed 5 bases, J shed 2 bases, and the junction held 7 bases outside the gene matches. CDR3 sequence: CASRLQGAFNTGELFF. CDR3 nucleotide sequence: TGTGCCAGCAGGCTACAGGGGGCGTTCAACACCGGGGAGCTGTTTTTT.

The V call is TRBV5-1, the J call TRBJ2-7, with TRBD1 identical over 8 bases. V shed 0 bases, J shed 2 bases, and the junction held 4 bases outside the gene matches. Germline-derived CDR1 and CDR2 are SGHRS and YFSETQ. This CDR3 is 15 amino acids long. CDR3 sequence reads: CASSLVGTGTYEQYF. The DNA for the CDR3 is TGCGCCAGCAGCTTGGTAGGGACAGGTACCTACGAGCAGTACTTC.

The rearrangement uses TRBV9 and TRBJ2-7; TRBD1 aligns across 9 bases. The J segment lost 7 bases and the V segment lost 4 bases, leaving 6 bases of the junction unmatched. The CDR3 runs 13 residues. Germline-derived CDR1 and CDR2 are SGDLS and YYNGEE. The CDR3 coding sequence is TGTGCCAGCAGCTGGACGACAGGGGGGGAGCAGTACTTC. Residues: CASSWTTGGEQYF.

This chain connects TRBV27 to TRBJ2-1; 8 bases are a match to TRBD2. Trimming at V came to 5 bases and at J to 4 bases, leaving 10 bases not matched to a gene. Germline loops: CDR1 MNHEY, CDR2 SMNVEV (reference sequence). The CDR3 runs 16 residues. CDR3 sequence: CASSQRLATAYNEQFF. The CDR3 nucleotides are TGTGCCAGCAGTCAACGACTAGCGACAGCTTACAATGAGCAGTTCTTC.

The chain recombines TRBV9 with TRBJ1-2; 7 nucleotides align to TRBD1. Germline loops: CDR1 SGDLS, CDR2 YYNGEE. CDR3 length: 15 residues. The J segment lost 8 bases and the V segment lost 3 bases, leaving 13 bases of the junction unmatched. The CDR3 reads CASSETNTGARGYTF. The DNA of the CDR3 is TGTGCCAGCAGCGAAACCAATACAGGGGCAAGGGGCTACACCTTC.

The J gene is TRBJ2-7, the V gene TRBV20-1; TRBD1 might be the D (5 bases). Germline V gives CDR1 DFQATT, CDR2 SNEGSKA (reference sequence). The V end lost 6 bases, the J end lost 2 bases, and 8 bases lay between the germline ends. The CDR3 is 11 residues long. The CDR3 here is CSAPGPYEQYF. For the CDR3, the DNA is TGCAGTGCCCCAGGGCCCTACGAGCAGTACTTC.

DNA for the CDR3: TGTGCCAGCAGCCCCGCTAGCGGGGTTCGCTCCTACAATGAGCAGTTCTTC. It is translated as CASSPASGVRSYNEQFF. This chain links TRBV7-2 with TRBJ2-1, with 9 bases fitting TRBD2. Germline V CDR1 and CDR2: SGHTA, FQGNSA. V lost 5 bases, J lost 0 bases, and 8 bases stayed unmatched. The CDR3 sequence is 17 residues long.

CDR3 loop: CASSLDPTVNYGYTF. The DNA of the CDR3 is TGCGCCAGCAGCTTGGACCCAACAGTTAACTATGGCTACACCTTC. V and J are TRBV5-1 and TRBJ1-2; no clear D gene. V gave up 0 bases and J gave up 1 base, with 10 bases separating them. This CDR3 is built from 15 residues. Germline V gene data show CDR1 as SGHRS and CDR2 as YFSETQ.

The chain links TRBV5-4 to TRBJ2-2; 8 nucleotides agree with TRBD2. Germline CDR1 is SGHNT and CDR2 is YYREEE (reference sequence). This CDR3 is 17 amino acids long. V was pared by 4 bases and J by 6 bases, with 14 bases of the junction left unmatched. DNA for the CDR3: TGTGCCAGCAGCGCCCTGCCAGCGGGGGAAGTTCCCGGGGAGCTGTTTTTT. Protein sequence: CASSALPAGEVPGELFF.

The chain has TRBV6-2 or TRBV6-3 and TRBJ2-3; maybe TRBD1 (5 bases). Trimming pared 5 bases from V and 5 bases from J, leaving 11 bases between. Looked up from germline, CDR1 is MNHEY and CDR2 is SVGEGT. CDR3 length: 13 residues. The CDR3 sequence is CASSRQPRDTQYF. In DNA, the CDR3 is TGTGCCAGCAGTCGACAGCCACGAGATACGCAGTATTTT.

This clone was recorded a few times. The chain has TRBV4-2 and TRBJ1-2; D uncertain. V was clipped by 1 base and J by 4 bases, with 13 bases between them. Per germline, CDR1 LGHNA and CDR2 YNFKEQ. CDR3 size: 15 residues. CDR3 in amino acids: CASSQVSQDSYGYTF. CDR3 bases: TGTGCCAGCAGCCAAGTCAGCCAGGACTCCTATGGCTACACCTTC.

The CDR3 nucleotides read TGTGCCAGCAGTGAAGTTTGGCTAGCGGGTCCCTACGAGCAGTACTTC. Translation gives CASSEVWLAGPYEQYF. The V call is TRBV6-1, the J call TRBJ2-7; 8 nucleotides align to TRBD2. The CDR3 totals 16 residues. Germline-derived CDR1 and CDR2 are MNHNS and SASEGT. The V gene end was trimmed by 1 base and the J gene end by 2 bases; junction bases not matched to a gene: 7.

V gene TRBV19 combines with J gene TRBJ1-3, with D perhaps matching TRBD1 (5 bases). The germline gives CDR1 LNHDA, CDR2 SQIVND (reference sequence). The CDR3 is made up of 14 amino acids. Trimming removed 8 bases from V and 0 bases from J, with 11 bases in between. CDR3 loop: CASRGLFSGNTIYF. CDR3 coding DNA: TGTGCCAGTCGGGGACTTTTCTCTGGAAACACCATATATTTT. The full variable domain, its missing parts supplied by reference TRBV19 and TRBJ1-3, is DGGITQSPKYLFRKEGQNVTLSCEQNLNHDAMYWYRQDPGQGLRLIYYSQIVNDFQKGDIAEGYSVSREKKESFPLTVTSAQKNPTAFYLCASRGLFSGNTIYFGEGSWLTVV.

The V call is TRBV7-6, the J call TRBJ2-1; the match to TRBD1 covers 10 bases. Germline-derived CDR1 and CDR2 are SGHVS and FNYEAQ. Trimming took 5 bases from V and 5 from J; bases not matched to a gene: 6. The CDR3 is 15 amino acids. The CDR3 DNA follows: TGTGCCAGCAGCCTGGGACAGGGGCCTAACAATGAGCAGTTCTTC. Encoded protein: CASSLGQGPNNEQFF.

This clone occurred a few times. The chain has TRBV5-5 and TRBJ1-4, with 10 bases lining up with TRBD1. CDR1 is SGHKS, CDR2 YYEKEE, per germline (reference sequence). The CDR3 runs to 15 residues. V dropped 4 bases and J dropped 7; count of bases not matched to a gene: 7. CDR3 loop: CASSQAGTGVEKLFF. In nucleotides, the CDR3 is TGTGCCAGCAGCCAAGCCGGGACAGGGGTTGAAAAACTGTTTTTT.

This chain uses TRBV18 with TRBJ1-5; the D is unclear. Germline assignment: CDR1 KGHSH and CDR2 LQKENI. V lost 8 bases and J lost 6, with 14 bases in between. There are 13 residues in the CDR3. The CDR3 protein is CASTQRVGQPQHF. The CDR3 nucleotides read TGTGCCAGCACCCAGAGGGTCGGTCAGCCCCAGCATTTT.

This clone was detected once. The chain combines TRBV3-1 (or the pseudogene TRBV3-2) with TRBJ1-2; D remains unclear. CDR3 length: 14 amino acids. V was cut by 3 bases and J by 0 bases, with 8 bases left in between. Germline CDR1 LGHDT, CDR2 YNNKEL (reference sequence). CDR3 bases: TGTGCCAGCAGCCACTTGACTACTAACTATGGCTACACCTTC. Protein: CASSHLTTNYGYTF.

J is TRBJ2-2 and V is TRBV7-3, with 7 bases that match TRBD2. The junction had 0 bases not matched to a gene; V was cut back by 4 bases and J by 7 bases. CDR3 length: 12 residues. The germline CDR1 and CDR2 sequences are SGHTA and FQGTGA. CDR3 sequence (DNA): TGTGCCAGCAGCTCGGGAGGCGGGGAGCTGTTTTTT. Encoded protein: CASSSGGGELFF.

This clone showed up just a few times. J is TRBJ2-2 and V is TRBV19; D not resolved. This CDR3 comprises 13 residues. V was trimmed by 10 bases and J by 0 bases, leaving 9 bases between them. The germline CDR1 and CDR2 sequences are LNHDA and SQIVND (reference sequence). In DNA, the CDR3 is TGTGCCACCGCCATAGCGAACACCGGGGAGCTGTTTTTT. As protein: CATAIANTGELFF.

This chain joins TRBV28 and TRBJ1-5; D is perhaps TRBD1 (6 bases). CDR1 and CDR2 from the germline V gene are MDHEN and SYDVKM. The V end was cut by 5 bases, the J end by 1 base, with 15 bases between. The CDR3 has 16 amino acids. CDR3 in amino acids: CASSQEQGWSNQPQHF. The CDR3, as DNA: TGTGCCAGCAGTCAAGAACAGGGATGGAGCAATCAGCCCCAGCATTTT.